This TCR beta chain comes out of a study of T cells in localized non-small cell lung cancer. Profiled with immunoSEQ multiplex PCR; TCRdb holds only in-frame clones, not every one. Of 70,000 to 80,000 clones listed, 88% are singletons. Trimming left V 3 bases short and J 2 bases short, with 15 bases between. The CDR3 consists of 15 residues. Germline V gene lookup returns CDR1 SGHRS and CDR2 YFSETQ. In the case of this clone: The antigen remains unidentified.

Study-wide points: T cell clonality was highest in uninvolved adjacent lung, above tumor. In adjacent lung appeared a median 57 of the top 100 tumor clones.

The specimen comprised peripheral blood, sampled before any cancer treatment. V gene TRBV5-1 combines with J gene TRBJ2-7; the D is unclear. The sequence was obtained from a woman aged 40-69 years with stage I squamous cell lung carcinoma. Written as DNA, the CDR3 is TGCGCCAGCAGCTCGGACCCGACATCTACCTACGAGCAGTACTTC. Translation gives CASSSDPTSTYEQYF. The full variable domain, rest sourced from reference TRBV5-1 and TRBJ2-7, is KAGVTQTPRYLIKTRGQQVTLSCSPISGHRSVSWYQQTPGQGLQFLFEYFSETQRNKGNFPGRFSGRQFSNSRSEMNVSTLELGDSALYLCASSSDPTSTYEQYFGPGTRLTVT.